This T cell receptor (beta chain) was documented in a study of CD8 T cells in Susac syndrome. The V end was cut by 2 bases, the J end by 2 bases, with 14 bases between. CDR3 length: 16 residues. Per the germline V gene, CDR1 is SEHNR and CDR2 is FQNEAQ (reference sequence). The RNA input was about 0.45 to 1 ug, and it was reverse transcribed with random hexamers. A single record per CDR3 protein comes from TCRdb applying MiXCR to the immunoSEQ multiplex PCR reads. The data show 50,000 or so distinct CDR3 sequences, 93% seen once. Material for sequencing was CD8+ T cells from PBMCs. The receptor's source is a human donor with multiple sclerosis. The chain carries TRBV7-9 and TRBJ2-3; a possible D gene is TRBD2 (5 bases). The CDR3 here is CASSLNGIEVTDTQYF. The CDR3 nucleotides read TGTGCCAGCAGCTTAAACGGGATTGAGGTCACAGATACGCAGTATTTT.